Following are 19 T cell receptor beta chains from one sample sequenced in a study of Ad26.COV2.S vaccination and SARS-CoV-2 variants. Repertoires were generated with immunoSEQ multiplex PCR, while TCRdb's copy carries only in-frame clones and drops some. The sample contains under 400,000 clones, roughly 87% of which appear only once. Treatment described: approximately 18 received Ad26.COV2.S at low or high dose, single or two shots; 5 received placebo; per-sample allocation not given. Specimens were obtained on day 63 following the first vaccine or placebo injection. The source material was peripheral blood, sampled in a trial of Ad26.COV2.S vaccine versus placebo. These receptors all come from a person aged 18-60 years who received the Ad26.COV2.S COVID-19 vaccine or a placebo.

V is TRBV3-1 (or the pseudogene TRBV3-2) and J is TRBJ1-2; possible D gene TRBD1, 5 bases. Between the trimmed V and J ends, which lost 4 bases and 5 bases, there was a span of 17 bases. Germline V CDR1 and CDR2: LGHDT, YNNKEL (reference sequence). The CDR3 is made up of 15 amino acids. CDR3 residues: CASSPLRDSVYGYTF. CDR3 bases: TGTGCCAGCAGCCCTTTACGGGACTCGGTATATGGCTACACCTTC.

The CDR3 reads CASSYSGGGGEKLFF. The DNA for the CDR3 is TGTGCCAGCAGTTACTCCGGGGGCGGAGGGGAAAAACTGTTTTTT. The chain couples TRBV6-5 to TRBJ1-4; weak D call: TRBD1 (6 bases). This CDR3 region has 15 residues. Trimming cost V 0 bases and J 8 bases, with 13 bases left between them. Germline V gene data show CDR1 as MNHEY and CDR2 as SVGAGI.

This chain connects TRBV19 to TRBJ1-6, with TRBD1 matching 7 bases. The germline V gene has CDR1 LNHDA and CDR2 SQIVND (reference sequence). CDR3 size: 14 residues. The ends lost 6 bases at V and 10 bases at J; junction bases unmatched: 9. The CDR3 loop reads CASSSWTGESPLHF. As DNA, the CDR3 is TGTGCCAGTAGCTCGTGGACAGGCGAGTCACCCCTCCACTTT.

This rearrangement joins TRBV9 to TRBJ2-1; no firm D call. The CDR3 has 11 amino acids. V was cut by 4 bases and J by 5 bases, with 4 bases left in between. CDR1 and CDR2 (germline): SGDLS, YYNGEE. Here the CDR3 reads CASSRNNEQFF. The CDR3 nucleotides read TGTGCCAGCAGCAGAAACAATGAGCAGTTCTTC.

The chain combines TRBV6-6 with TRBJ2-1; D perhaps matches TRBD1 (5 bases). V lost 7 bases and J lost 0, with 10 bases in between. The CDR3 is 14 residues long. Germline V lookup: CDR1 MNHNY, CDR2 SVGAGI (reference sequence). The CDR3 nucleotides are TGTGCCAGCATCGCAGGGATCTCCTACAATGAGCAGTTCTTC. As protein: CASIAGISYNEQFF.

This clone has only a few counts. The J gene is TRBJ1-2, the V gene TRBV4-1; no definite D call. From germline, CDR1 is MGHRA and CDR2 YSYEKL. The length of the CDR3 is 13 residues. V was pared by 0 bases and J by 8 bases, with 10 bases between. CDR3 sequence reads: CASSQEGKGGYTF. In DNA, the CDR3 is TGCGCCAGCAGCCAAGAGGGAAAGGGAGGCTACACCTTC.

The rearrangement uses TRBV27 and TRBJ2-7; the match to TRBD1 covers 9 bases. V shed 7 bases and J 6 bases; nucleotides not matched to a gene: 7. The CDR3 has 13 residues. Germline CDR1 MNHEY, CDR2 SMNVEV (reference sequence). CDR3 nucleotide sequence: TGTGCCAGCAACCCCGGGACAGGGAGCGAGCAGTACTTC. Its translation is CASNPGTGSEQYF.

This chain joins TRBV11-2 and TRBJ1-3, with D possibly TRBD1 on 5 matching bases. Germline CDR1 and CDR2: SGHAT and FQNNGV. CDR3 length: 14 amino acids. V gave up 3 bases and J gave up 4 bases, with 10 bases separating them. CDR3 region: CASSFDSSGNTIYF. The CDR3 coding sequence is TGTGCCAGCAGCTTTGACAGTTCGGGAAACACCATATATTTT.

This clone has more than one count but fewer than ten. J is TRBJ2-1 and V is TRBV5-6; 7 nucleotides align to TRBD1. This CDR3 comprises 13 residues. V shed 3 bases, J shed 3 bases, and the junction held 0 bases outside the gene matches. Per the germline V gene, CDR1 is SGHDT and CDR2 is YYEEEE. For the CDR3, the DNA is TGTGCCAGCAGCTGGGACAGCTACAATGAGCAGTTCTTC. This encodes CASSWDSYNEQFF.

The gene calls are TRBV5-4 and TRBJ2-3, with 8 bases aligning to TRBD2. The CDR3 extends over 16 amino acids. With 3 bases clipped from V and 5 bases from J, the junction kept 11 bases outside the gene matches. Germline lookup yields CDR1 SGHNT and CDR2 YYREEE (reference sequence). CDR3 residues: CASSSTGGGRVDTQYF. In nucleotides, the CDR3 is TGTGCCAGCAGCTCGACCGGGGGGGGCCGAGTAGATACGCAGTATTTT.

This CDR3 is CASSNGNQPQHF. For the CDR3, the DNA is TGTGCCAGCAGCAATGGCAATCAGCCCCAGCATTTT. The rearrangement joins TRBV13 to TRBJ1-5; D uncertain. Trimming left V 5 bases short and J 2 bases short, with 4 bases between. CDR1 and CDR2 (germline): PRHDT, FYEKMQ (reference sequence). There are 12 residues in the CDR3. The full variable domain, its missing parts supplied by reference TRBV13 and TRBJ1-5, is AAGVIQSPRHLIKEKRETATLKCYPIPRHDTVYWYQQGPGQDPQFLISFYEKMQSDKGSIPDRFSAQQFSDYHSELNMSSLELGDSALYFCASSNGNQPQHFGDGTRLSIL.

V usage is TRBV10-1 and J usage is TRBJ2-7; 11 bases are a match to TRBD1. With 8 bases clipped from V and 3 bases from J, the junction kept 21 bases outside the gene matches. Per the germline V gene, CDR1 is WNHNN and CDR2 is SYGVQD (reference sequence). The length of the CDR3 is 19 residues. CDR3 residues: CASCGLGGTGGLAGYEQYF. CDR3 in DNA: TGCGCCAGCTGTGGGCTTGGGGGGACAGGGGGGCTAGCGGGCTACGAGCAGTACTTC.

This chain links TRBV19 with TRBJ2-7, with D possibly being TRBD2 (5 bases). CDR1 is LNHDA, CDR2 SQIVND, per germline (reference sequence). Trimming left V 3 bases short and J 4 bases short, with 16 bases between. CDR3 length: 15 amino acids. The CDR3 DNA reads as TGTGCCAGTAGTATCCAGGACTGGCCTGGGTACGAGCAGTACTTC. Amino acids: CASSIQDWPGYEQYF.

The chain has TRBV11-2 and TRBJ2-1; 13 bases agree with TRBD2. The CDR3 length is 16 residues. CDR1 and CDR2 from the germline V gene are SGHAT and FQNNGV. V lost 6 bases, J lost 7 bases, and 9 bases stayed unmatched. CDR3 residues: CASRNRGLAGVNEQFF. CDR3 in DNA: TGTGCCAGCAGGAATAGAGGACTAGCGGGGGTGAATGAGCAGTTCTTC.

V gene TRBV3-1 (or the pseudogene TRBV3-2) combines with J gene TRBJ2-5; 9 positions match TRBD2. Losses at the gene ends were 1 base for V and 3 bases for J; bases not matched to a gene: 6. Looked up from germline, CDR1 is LGHDT and CDR2 is YNNKEL (reference sequence). This CDR3 comprises 16 residues. The CDR3 nucleotides read TGTGCCAGCAGCCAAGGTGACATAGCGGGGGAAGAGACCCAGTACTTC. It codes for CASSQGDIAGEETQYF.

Written as DNA, the CDR3 is TGCAGCGTTTCAGGTTTGGCCCCTTTGAAAGGAGGCTACACCTTC. Protein product: CSVSGLAPLKGGYTF. The V call is TRBV29-1, the J call TRBJ1-2, with no clear D. Germline lookup yields CDR1 SQVTM and CDR2 ANQGSEA. Deletions cut 5 bases from V and 8 bases from J, with 24 bases between. The CDR3 length is 15 residues.

The chain carries TRBV5-1 and TRBJ1-1; 7 nucleotides align to TRBD1. From germline, CDR1 is SGHRS and CDR2 YFSETQ. There are 15 residues in the CDR3. With V trimmed by 3 bases and J by 6 bases, 11 bases remained unmatched. As DNA, the CDR3 is TGCGCCAGCAGCTCCAGGGGGGCCCCTATATCTGAAGCTTTCTTT. Protein: CASSSRGAPISEAFF.

The genes are TRBV9 and TRBJ1-6; the D is unclear. The CDR3 covers 17 residues. Trimming stripped 4 bases from V and 9 bases from J, with 23 bases between. Germline lookup yields CDR1 SGDLS and CDR2 YYNGEE. The CDR3 loop reads CASSSSMTSERGSPLHF. The CDR3 nucleotides are TGTGCCAGCAGCTCTAGTATGACATCGGAAAGAGGTTCACCCCTCCACTTT.

V gene TRBV5-1 combines with J gene TRBJ2-2; 9 nucleotides line up with TRBD1. With V trimmed by 3 bases and J by 6 bases, 9 bases remained unmatched. CDR3 length: 16 amino acids. The germline V gene has CDR1 SGHRS and CDR2 YFSETQ. As DNA, the CDR3 is TGCGCCAGCAGCTCGATGGAGGGACAGGGTCCCGGGGAGCTGTTTTTT. As protein: CASSSMEGQGPGELFF.